The T cell receptor (beta chain) described here comes from a study of CD8 T cells in ankylosing spondylitis. This clonotype turned up a few times. What it binds is unknown. General observations from the study: Before this, some motif variants had been reported in reactive arthritis synovial fluid and blood. A TCR beta motif of fewer than ten highly homologous variants appeared characteristic of ankylosing spondylitis blood. From matched ankylosing spondylitis synovial fluid, disease-linked clones were reportedly recovered at significantly enriched levels.

Quantitative barcoded 5'-RACE was used to prepare TCR beta libraries. One entry per CDR3 protein results from TCRdb running MiXCR on the 5' RACE reads. The sample carries roughly 440,000 distinct CDR3 sequences, about a sixth recorded once. The receptor was isolated from a male donor with ankylosing spondylitis. Sequenced sample: blood, either unsorted or a sorted T cell fraction (not recorded which).

The CDR3 DNA follows: TGTGCCATCAGTGAGGGGGGGTTGAGCACTGAAGCTTTCTTT. This encodes CAISEGGLSTEAFF. The chain is built from TRBV10-3 and TRBJ1-1, with D possibly TRBD1 on 5 matching bases. CDR1 and CDR2 from the germline V gene are ENHRY and SYGVKD. Between the trimmed V and J ends, which lost 2 bases and 4 bases, there was a span of 11 bases. CDR3 size: 14 residues.